This T cell receptor (beta chain) originates from a study of CD8 T cells in ankylosing spondylitis. The CDR3 is 14 residues long. The junction had 8 bases not matched to a gene; V was cut back by 6 bases and J by 4 bases. Germline V gene lookup returns CDR1 MNHEY and CDR2 SVGEGT. Study outcomes and limitations: Disease-linked clones reportedly showed significant enrichment in matched ankylosing spondylitis synovial fluid. Prior work had noted some motif variants in reactive arthritis blood and synovial fluid. Ankylosing spondylitis blood seemed to carry a telltale TCR beta motif made of roughly 8 highly homologous variants. Disease-linked clones were found to be CD8+ and relatively rare in peripheral blood.

Quantitative 5'-RACE with molecular barcodes produced the TCR beta libraries. TCRdb re-called the 5' RACE reads with MiXCR, one entry per CDR3 protein. The data show 450,000 to 550,000 distinct CDR3 sequences, about 5% seen once. This clonotype was recorded at least ten times. Its antigen remains unidentified. The sequence came from a male donor with ankylosing spondylitis. Sequencing input: blood, either unsorted or a sorted T cell fraction (not recorded which). The chain recombines TRBV6-2 or TRBV6-3 with TRBJ1-1; TRBD1 agrees at 7 bases. The CDR3 DNA is TGTGCCAGCAGATCGGGACAGTCCGCCACTGAAGCTTTCTTT. This encodes CASRSGQSATEAFF.